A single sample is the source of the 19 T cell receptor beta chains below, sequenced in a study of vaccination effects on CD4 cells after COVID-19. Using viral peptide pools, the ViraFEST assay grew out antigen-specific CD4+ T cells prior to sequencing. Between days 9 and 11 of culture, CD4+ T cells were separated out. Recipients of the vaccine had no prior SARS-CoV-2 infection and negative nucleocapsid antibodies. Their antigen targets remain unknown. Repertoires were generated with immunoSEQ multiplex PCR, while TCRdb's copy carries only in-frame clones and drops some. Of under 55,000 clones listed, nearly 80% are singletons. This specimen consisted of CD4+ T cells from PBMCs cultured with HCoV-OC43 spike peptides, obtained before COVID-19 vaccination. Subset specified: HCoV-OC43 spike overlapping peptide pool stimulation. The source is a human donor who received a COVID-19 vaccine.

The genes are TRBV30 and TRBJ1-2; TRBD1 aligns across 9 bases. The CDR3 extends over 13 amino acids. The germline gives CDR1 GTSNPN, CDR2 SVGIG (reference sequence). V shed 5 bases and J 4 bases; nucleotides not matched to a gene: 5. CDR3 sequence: CAWRWTGAYGYTF. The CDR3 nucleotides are TGTGCCTGGCGATGGACAGGGGCCTATGGCTACACCTTC.

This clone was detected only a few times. For the CDR3, the DNA is TGTGCCAGCAGCCAAGAGGGACACCTGTTTTTT. Its protein product is CASSQEGHLFF. The rearrangement joins TRBV3-1 (or the pseudogene TRBV3-2) to TRBJ2-2; a weak D match, TRBD1 (6 bases). The CDR3 runs to 11 residues. V lost 0 bases and J 14 bases, leaving 7 bases between the germline ends. Germline CDR1 LGHDT, CDR2 YNNKEL (reference sequence).

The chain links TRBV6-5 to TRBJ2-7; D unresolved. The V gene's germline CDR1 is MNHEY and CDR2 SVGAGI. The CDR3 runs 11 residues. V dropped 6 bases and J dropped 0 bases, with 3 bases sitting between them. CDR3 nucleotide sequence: TGTGCCAGCAGCGCCTCCTACGAGCAGTACGTC. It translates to CASSASYEQYV.

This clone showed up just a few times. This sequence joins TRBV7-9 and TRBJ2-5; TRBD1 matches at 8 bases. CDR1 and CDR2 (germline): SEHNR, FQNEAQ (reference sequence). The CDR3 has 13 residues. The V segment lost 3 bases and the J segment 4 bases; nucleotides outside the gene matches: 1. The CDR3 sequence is CASSFGQGETQYF. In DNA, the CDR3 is TGTGCCAGCAGCTTCGGACAGGGAGAGACCCAGTACTTC. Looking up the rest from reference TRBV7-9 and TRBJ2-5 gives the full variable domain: DTGVSQNPRHKITKRGQNVTFRCDPISEHNRLYWYRQTLGQGPEFLTYFQNEAQLEKSRLLSDRFSAERPKGSFSTLEIQRTEQGDSAMYLCASSFGQGETQYFGPGTRLLVL.

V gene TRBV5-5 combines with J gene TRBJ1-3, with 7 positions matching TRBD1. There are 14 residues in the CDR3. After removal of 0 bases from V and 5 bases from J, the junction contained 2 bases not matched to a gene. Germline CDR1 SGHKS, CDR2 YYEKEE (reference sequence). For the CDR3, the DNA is TGTGCCAGCAGCTTGGCGGACAGGCGAAACACCATATATTTT. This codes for CASSLADRRNTIYF.

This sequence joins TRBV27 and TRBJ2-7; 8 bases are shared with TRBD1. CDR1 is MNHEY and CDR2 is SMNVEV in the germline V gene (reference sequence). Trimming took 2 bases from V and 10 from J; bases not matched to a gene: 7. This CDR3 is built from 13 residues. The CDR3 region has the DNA TGTGCCAGCAGTTTACATGACAGGGGAGCTCAGTACGTC. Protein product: CASSLHDRGAQYV.

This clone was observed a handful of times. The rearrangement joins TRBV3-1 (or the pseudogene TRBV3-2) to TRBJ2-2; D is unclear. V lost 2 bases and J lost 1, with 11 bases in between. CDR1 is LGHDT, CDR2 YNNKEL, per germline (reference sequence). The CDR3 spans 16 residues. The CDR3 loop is CASSQNLGENTGELFF. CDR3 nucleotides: TGTGCCAGCAGCCAAAACCTTGGAGAGAACACCGGGGAGCTGTTTTTT.

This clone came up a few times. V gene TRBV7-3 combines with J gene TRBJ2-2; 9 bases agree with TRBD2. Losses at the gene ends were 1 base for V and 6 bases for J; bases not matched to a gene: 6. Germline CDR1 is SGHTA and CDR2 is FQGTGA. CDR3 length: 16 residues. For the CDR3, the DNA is TGTGCCAGCAGCTTAAAGTCTAGCGGGGATTCCGGGGAGCTGTTTTTT. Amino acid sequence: CASSLKSSGDSGELFF.

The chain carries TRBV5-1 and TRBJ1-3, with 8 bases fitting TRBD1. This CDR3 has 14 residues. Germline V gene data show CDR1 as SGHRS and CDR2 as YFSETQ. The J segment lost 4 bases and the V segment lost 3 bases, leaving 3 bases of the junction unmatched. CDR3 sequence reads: CASSSDRAGNTIYF. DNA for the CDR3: TGCGCCAGCAGCTCGGACAGGGCCGGAAACACCATATATTTT.

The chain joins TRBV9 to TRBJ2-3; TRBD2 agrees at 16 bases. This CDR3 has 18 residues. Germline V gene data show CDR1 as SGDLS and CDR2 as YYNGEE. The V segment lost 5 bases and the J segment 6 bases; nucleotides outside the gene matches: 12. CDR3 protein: CASSDSGTSGGASDTQYF. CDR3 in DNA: TGTGCCAGCAGTGACTCCGGGACTAGCGGGGGGGCGTCGGATACGCAGTATTTT. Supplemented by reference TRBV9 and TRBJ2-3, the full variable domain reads DSGVTQTPKHLITATGQRVTLRCSPRSGDLSVYWYQQSLDQGLQFLIQYYNGEERAKGNILERFSAQQFPDLHSELNLSSLELGDSALYFCASSDSGTSGGASDTQYFGPGTRLTVL.

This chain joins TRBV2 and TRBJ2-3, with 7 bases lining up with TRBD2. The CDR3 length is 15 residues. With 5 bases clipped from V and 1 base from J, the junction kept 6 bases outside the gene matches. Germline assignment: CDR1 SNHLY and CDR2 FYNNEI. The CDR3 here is CASSLPAGGTDTQYF. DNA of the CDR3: TGTGCCAGCAGTCTACCCGCGGGGGGCACAGATACGCAGTATTTT.

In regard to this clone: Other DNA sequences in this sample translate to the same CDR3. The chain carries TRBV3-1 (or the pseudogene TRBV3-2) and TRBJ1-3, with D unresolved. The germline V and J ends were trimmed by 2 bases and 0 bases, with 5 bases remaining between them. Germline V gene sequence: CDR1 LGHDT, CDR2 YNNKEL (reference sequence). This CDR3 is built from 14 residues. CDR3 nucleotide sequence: TGTGCCAGCAGCCAACCGGGCTCTGGAAACACCATATATTTT. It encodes CASSQPGSGNTIYF.

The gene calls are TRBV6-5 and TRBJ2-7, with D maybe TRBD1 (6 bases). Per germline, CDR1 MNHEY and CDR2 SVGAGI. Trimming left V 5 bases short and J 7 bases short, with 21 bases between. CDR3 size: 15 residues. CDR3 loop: CASSPSSTGPREQYV. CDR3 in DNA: TGTGCCAGCAGTCCCAGTTCGACAGGTCCCCGAGAGCAGTACGTC.

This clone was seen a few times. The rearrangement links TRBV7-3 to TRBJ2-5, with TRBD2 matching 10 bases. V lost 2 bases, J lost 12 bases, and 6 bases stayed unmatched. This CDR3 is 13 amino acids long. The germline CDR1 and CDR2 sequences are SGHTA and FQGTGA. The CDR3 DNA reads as TGTGCCAGCAGCTTAGCTAGCGGGGGCTTCAAGTACTTC. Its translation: CASSLASGGFKYF.

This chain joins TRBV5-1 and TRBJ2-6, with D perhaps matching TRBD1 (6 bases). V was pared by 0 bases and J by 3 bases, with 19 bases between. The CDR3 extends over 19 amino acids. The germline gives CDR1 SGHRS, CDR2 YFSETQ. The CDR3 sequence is CASSLVLQRGGSGANVLTF. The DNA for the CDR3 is TGCGCCAGCAGCTTGGTATTACAGAGAGGGGGAAGTGGGGCCAACGTCCTGACTTTC.

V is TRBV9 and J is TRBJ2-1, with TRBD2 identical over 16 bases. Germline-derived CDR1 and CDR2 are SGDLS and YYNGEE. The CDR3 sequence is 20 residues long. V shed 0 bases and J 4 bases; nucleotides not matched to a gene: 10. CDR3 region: CASSVGPGTSGGATYNEQFF. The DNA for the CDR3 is TGTGCCAGCAGCGTAGGCCCGGGGACTAGCGGGGGGGCGACTTACAATGAGCAGTTCTTC.

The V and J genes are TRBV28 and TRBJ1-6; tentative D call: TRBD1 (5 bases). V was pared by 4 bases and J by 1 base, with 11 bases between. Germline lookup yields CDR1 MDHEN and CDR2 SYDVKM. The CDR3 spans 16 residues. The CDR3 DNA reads TGTGCCAGCAGTTCCCGGGACGGATCCTATAATTCACCCCTCCACTTT. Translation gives CASSSRDGSYNSPLHF.

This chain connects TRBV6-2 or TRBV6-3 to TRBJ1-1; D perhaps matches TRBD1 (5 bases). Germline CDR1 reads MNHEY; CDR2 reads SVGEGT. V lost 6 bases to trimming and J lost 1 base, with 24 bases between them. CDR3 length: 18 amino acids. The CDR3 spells CASSLSGRDVGKNTEAFF. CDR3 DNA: TGTGCCAGCAGCCTTTCCGGCAGGGATGTAGGTAAGAACACTGAAGCTTTCTTT.

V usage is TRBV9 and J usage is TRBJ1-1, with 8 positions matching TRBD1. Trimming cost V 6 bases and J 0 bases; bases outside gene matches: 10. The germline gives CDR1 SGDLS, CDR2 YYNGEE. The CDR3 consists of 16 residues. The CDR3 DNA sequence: TGTGCCAGCATGGCAGGGGGCGCAGACATGAACACTGAAGCTTTCTTT. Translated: CASMAGGADMNTEAFF.